Given below is one T cell receptor (beta chain) in context. The entry originates in a study of blood T cell repertoires in COVID-19. Overall study context: Donors in the United States, Italy and Spain gave samples during acute or convalescent COVID-19. T cells, B-cell-depleted T cells, or PBMCs supplied cDNA or gDNA.

Sequencing used immunoSEQ multiplex PCR; TCRdb keeps in-frame clones, though not all of them. The table records under 300,000 clones, about four fifths of them present only once. Germline CDR1 LNHDA, CDR2 SQIVND (reference sequence). This CDR3 has 14 residues. Deletions cut 6 bases from V and 2 bases from J, with 12 bases between. The origin of this receptor is a man aged 45 to 65 with acute or convalescent COVID-19. V usage is TRBV19 and J usage is TRBJ2-3; TRBD2 might be the D (7 bases). The source material was peripheral blood. The CDR3 spells CASRSGDITDTQYF. As DNA, the CDR3 is TGTGCCAGTAGGAGCGGGGACATCACAGATACGCAGTATTTT.